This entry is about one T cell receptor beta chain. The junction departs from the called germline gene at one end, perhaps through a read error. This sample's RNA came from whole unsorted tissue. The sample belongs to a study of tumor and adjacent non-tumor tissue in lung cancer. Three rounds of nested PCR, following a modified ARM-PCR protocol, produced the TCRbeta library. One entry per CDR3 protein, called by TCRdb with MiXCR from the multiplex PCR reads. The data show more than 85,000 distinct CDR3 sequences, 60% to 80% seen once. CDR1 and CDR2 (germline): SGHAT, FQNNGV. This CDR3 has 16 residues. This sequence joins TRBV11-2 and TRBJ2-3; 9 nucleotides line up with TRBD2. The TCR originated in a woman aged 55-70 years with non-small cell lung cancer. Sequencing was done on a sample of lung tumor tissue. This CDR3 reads CASSLGPLAGHPYAVF. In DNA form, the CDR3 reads TGTGCCAGCAGCTTAGGTCCCCTAGCGGGGCACCCATACGCAGTATTT.